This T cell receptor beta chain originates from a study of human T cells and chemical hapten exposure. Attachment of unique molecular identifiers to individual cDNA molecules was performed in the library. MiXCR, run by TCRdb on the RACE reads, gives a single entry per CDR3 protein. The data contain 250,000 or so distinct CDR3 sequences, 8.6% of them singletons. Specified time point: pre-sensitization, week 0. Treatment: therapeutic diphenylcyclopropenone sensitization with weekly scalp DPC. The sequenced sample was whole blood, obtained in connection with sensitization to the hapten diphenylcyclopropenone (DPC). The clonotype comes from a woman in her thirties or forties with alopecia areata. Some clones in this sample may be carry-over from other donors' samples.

CDR3 residues: CASSLVAQDTQYF. For the CDR3, the DNA is TGTGCCAGCAGCTTAGTGGCGCAAGATACGCAGTATTTT. The chain carries TRBV11-2 and TRBJ2-3; D gene uncertain. This CDR3 spans 13 amino acids. V shed 1 base and J shed 5 bases, with 7 bases lying between them. The V gene's germline CDR1 is SGHAT and CDR2 FQNNGV. The full variable domain, rest sourced from reference TRBV11-2 and TRBJ2-3, is EAGVAQSPRYKIIEKRQSVAFWCNPISGHATLYWYQQILGQGPKLLIQFQNNGVVDDSQLPKDRFSAERLKGVDSTLKIQPAKLEDSAVYLCASSLVAQDTQYFGPGTRLTVL.